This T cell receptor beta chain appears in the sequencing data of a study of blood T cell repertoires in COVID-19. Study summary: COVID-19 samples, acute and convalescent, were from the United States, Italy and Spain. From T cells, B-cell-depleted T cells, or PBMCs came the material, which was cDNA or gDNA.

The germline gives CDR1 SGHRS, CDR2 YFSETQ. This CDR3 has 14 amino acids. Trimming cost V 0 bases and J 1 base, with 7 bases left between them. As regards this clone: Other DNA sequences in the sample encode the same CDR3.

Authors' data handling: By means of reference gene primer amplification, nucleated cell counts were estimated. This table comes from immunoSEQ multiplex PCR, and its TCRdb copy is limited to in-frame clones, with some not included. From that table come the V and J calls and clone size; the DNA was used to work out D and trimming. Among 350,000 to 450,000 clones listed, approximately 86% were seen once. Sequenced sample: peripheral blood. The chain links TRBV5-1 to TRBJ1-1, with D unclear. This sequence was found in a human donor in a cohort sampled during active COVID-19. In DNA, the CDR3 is TGCGCCAGCAGCTTGGGCCCAGGGAACACTGAAGCTTTCTTT. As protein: CASSLGPGNTEAFF.